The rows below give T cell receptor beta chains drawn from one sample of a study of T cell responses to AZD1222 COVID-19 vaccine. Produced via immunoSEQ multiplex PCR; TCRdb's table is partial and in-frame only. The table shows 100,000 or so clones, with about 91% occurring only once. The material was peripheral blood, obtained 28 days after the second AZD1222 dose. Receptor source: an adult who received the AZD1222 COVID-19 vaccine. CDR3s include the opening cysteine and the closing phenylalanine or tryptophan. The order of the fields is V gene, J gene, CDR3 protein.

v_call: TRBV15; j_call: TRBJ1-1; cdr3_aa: CATSRGGVMNTEAFF
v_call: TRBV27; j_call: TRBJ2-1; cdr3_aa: CASGGLLLNEQFF
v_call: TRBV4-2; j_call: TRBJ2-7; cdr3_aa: CASSQDPGGSSYEQYF
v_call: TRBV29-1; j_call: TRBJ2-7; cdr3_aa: CSVGTSGRMAYEQYF
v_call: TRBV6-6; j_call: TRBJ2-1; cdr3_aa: CASSYSEGTAFF
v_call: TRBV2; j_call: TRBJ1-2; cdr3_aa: CASRDRPLQEYGYTF
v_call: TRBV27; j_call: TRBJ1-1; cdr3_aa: CASSLQGMNTEAFF
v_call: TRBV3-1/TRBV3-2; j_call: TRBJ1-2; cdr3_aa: CASSEGTGVGYTF
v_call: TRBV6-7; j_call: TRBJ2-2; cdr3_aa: CATSNHRGGTLFANTGELFF
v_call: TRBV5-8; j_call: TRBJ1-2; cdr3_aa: CASSPGPLGYGYTF
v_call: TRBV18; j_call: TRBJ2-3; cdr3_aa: CASSPRGRVERTDTQYF
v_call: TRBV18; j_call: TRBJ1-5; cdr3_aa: CASSPRAGVDNQPQHF
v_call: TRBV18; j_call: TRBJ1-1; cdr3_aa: CASSPRQGAAEAFF
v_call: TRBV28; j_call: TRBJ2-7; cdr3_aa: CASSPIRGRRTYEQYF
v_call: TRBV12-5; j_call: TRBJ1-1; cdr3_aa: CASGTQGGGTEAFF
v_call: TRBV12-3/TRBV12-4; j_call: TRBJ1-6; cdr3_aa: CASSVDYNSPLHF
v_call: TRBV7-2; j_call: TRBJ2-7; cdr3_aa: CASSLGIASYEQYF
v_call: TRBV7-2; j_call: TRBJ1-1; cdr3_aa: CASSLGGTGGGMNTEAFF
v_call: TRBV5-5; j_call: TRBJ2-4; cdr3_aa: CASSFLDRGLVYF
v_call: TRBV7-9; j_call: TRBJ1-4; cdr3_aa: CASRKGQENEKLFF
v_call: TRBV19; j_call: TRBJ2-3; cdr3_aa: CASSMRGGIIADTQYF
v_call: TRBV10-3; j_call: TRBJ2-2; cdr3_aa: CAISENTGELFF
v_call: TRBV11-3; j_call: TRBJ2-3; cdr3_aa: CASSLGASTDTQYF
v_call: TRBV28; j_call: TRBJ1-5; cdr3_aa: CASSRGNQPQHF
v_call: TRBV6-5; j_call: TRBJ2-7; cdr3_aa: CASSYSFRSSYEQYF
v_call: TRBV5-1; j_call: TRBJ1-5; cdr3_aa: CASSSPTLHRNQPQHF
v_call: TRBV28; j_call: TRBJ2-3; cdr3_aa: CASSFKLTSTDTQYF
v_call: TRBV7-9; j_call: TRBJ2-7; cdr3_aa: CASSPASGTIYEQYF
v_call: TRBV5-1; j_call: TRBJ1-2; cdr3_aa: CASSLVAGNYGYTF
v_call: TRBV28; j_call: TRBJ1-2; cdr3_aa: CASSLSGRNYGYTF
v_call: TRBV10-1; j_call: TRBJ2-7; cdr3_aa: CASIKDPTRSYEQYF
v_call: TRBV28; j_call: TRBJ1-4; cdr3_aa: CASRNQGTNEKLFF
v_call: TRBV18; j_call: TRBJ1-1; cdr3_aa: CASSLTGEWNTEAFF
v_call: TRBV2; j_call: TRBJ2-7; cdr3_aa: CASTARPDYEQYF
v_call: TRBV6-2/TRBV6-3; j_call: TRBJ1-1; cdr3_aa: CASSLDRGTEAFF
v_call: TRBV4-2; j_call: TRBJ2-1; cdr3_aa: CASSRGDTSNNEQFF
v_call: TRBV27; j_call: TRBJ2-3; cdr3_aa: CASRKVSTDTQYF
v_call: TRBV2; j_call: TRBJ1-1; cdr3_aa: CASTGRLNTEAFF
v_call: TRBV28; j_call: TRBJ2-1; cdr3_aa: CASSLYGSSYNEQFF
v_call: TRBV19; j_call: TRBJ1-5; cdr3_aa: CASSGQAGQPQHF
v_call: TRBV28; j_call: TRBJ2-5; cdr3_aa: CASSPGFWAPQTQYF